The subject of this entry is one TCR beta chain. The antigen remains unidentified. This CDR3 is built from 16 residues. Trimming pared 5 bases from V and 3 bases from J, leaving 17 bases between. The germline CDR1 and CDR2 sequences are SGHAT and FQNNGV. This specimen comes from a study of PD-1 blockade in classical Hodgkin lymphoma. Points from the study as a whole: Patients who initiated nivolumab within 1 year of ASCT were excluded.

This table comes from immunoSEQ multiplex PCR, and its TCRdb copy is limited to in-frame clones, with some not included. The sample shows around 4,000 clones, around three quarters of them seen only once. As to time point: cycle 4 day 1 (C4D1), after 5 to 7 weeks of nivolumab. There was relapse after autologous stem cell transplantation in every patient, and there was variation in brentuximab vedotin exposure. PBMCs, once thawed, yielded CD8+ T cells isolated by magnetic negative selection. The chain is built from TRBV11-2 and TRBJ1-3; no definite D call. Sequences were derived from CD8+ T cells from blood, sampled before the fourth cycle of nivolumab. This TCR came from a human donor with classical Hodgkin lymphoma. The CDR3 sequence: CASSLVRGSLGNTIYF. The CDR3 nucleotides are TGTGCCAGCAGCCTAGTAAGAGGCAGCCTTGGAAACACCATATATTTT.